Each of the 24 T cell receptor beta chains below was sequenced from the same sample in a study of neurological immune-mediated disorders. TCRdb called the 5' RACE reads again in MiXCR, with one record for every CDR3 protein. The sample includes about 21,000 distinct CDR3 sequences, approximately 5.9% of them seen just once. The material sequenced was CD8+ T cells from blood. Every receptor here comes from a man between 18 and 35 years old in good health.

This clonotype was detected many times. The chain recombines TRBV29-1 with TRBJ2-7; TRBD2 matches 13 bases. Germline V gives CDR1 SQVTM, CDR2 ANQGSEA. J lost 6 bases, V lost 8 bases, and 4 bases had no gene match. This CDR3 has 12 residues. The CDR3 spells CSYGTSGIEQYF. The CDR3 region has the DNA TGCAGCTATGGGACTAGCGGGATCGAGCAGTACTTC.

This clonotype showed up many times. The chain links TRBV12-5 to TRBJ2-1; TRBD2 is a possible D gene (5 bases). The germline V gene encodes CDR1 LGHNT and CDR2 FRNRAP. Trimming left V 4 bases short and J 5 bases short, with 15 bases between. The CDR3 is 15 residues long. The DNA of the CDR3 is TGTGCTAGTGGTTGGCCGGGATCAGTTAACAATGAGCAGTTCTTC. This encodes CASGWPGSVNNEQFF.

Comments on this clonotype: A junction end diverges from the germline sequence, so it may reflect a read error. The chain joins TRBV27 to TRBJ2-7, with D perhaps matching TRBD2 (5 bases). The CDR3 extends over 15 amino acids. Per the germline V gene, CDR1 is MNHEY and CDR2 is SMNVEV (reference sequence). Here the CDR3 reads CTSSFGGQAGYEQYF. CDR3 DNA: TGTACCAGCAGTTTCGGCGGGCAGGCCGGCTACGAGCAGTACTTC.

There are many counts of this clonotype. The chain carries TRBV10-2 and TRBJ2-7; no clear D. The CDR3 contains 14 residues. The V gene lost 0 bases and the J gene lost 2 bases, with 8 bases spanning the gap. Looked up from germline, CDR1 is WSHSY and CDR2 is SAAADI. CDR3 DNA: TGCGCCAGCAGTGAGTCGACGAACGCCTACGAGCAGTACTTC. It yields the protein CASSESTNAYEQYF.

This clonotype has at least ten counts. The chain carries TRBV7-9 and TRBJ1-1; D gene ambiguous. CDR1 is SEHNR and CDR2 is FQNEAQ in the germline V gene (reference sequence). The CDR3 is 13 amino acids. Deletions cut 5 bases from V and 5 bases from J, with 12 bases between. CDR3 nucleotide sequence: TGTGCCAGCAGCCCGCCGGGTGGAACTGAAGCTTTCTTT. Translated, it gives CASSPPGGTEAFF.

This clonotype was recorded many times. The chain joins TRBV9 to TRBJ2-1, with TRBD2 matching over 10 bases. V lost 2 bases, J lost 9 bases, and 5 bases stayed unmatched. Germline V gene lookup returns CDR1 SGDLS and CDR2 YYNGEE. The CDR3 length is 14 residues. The CDR3 nucleotides read TGTGCCAGCAGCGTGGGGACTAGCGATCGTGAGCAGTTCTTC. It yields the protein CASSVGTSDREQFF.

This clonotype appeared many times. The chain links TRBV7-2 to TRBJ1-2, with D possibly matching TRBD1 (6 bases). Germline lookup yields CDR1 SGHTA and CDR2 FQGNSA. CDR3 length: 14 residues. V was shortened by 6 bases and J by 1 base, with 12 bases between the two germline ends. Here the CDR3 reads CASRPRQDNYGYTF. The DNA for the CDR3 is TGTGCCAGCAGACCCCGACAGGATAACTATGGCTACACCTTC.

This clonotype has a count of ten or more. The CDR3 region is CAISAAERYPDTQYF. The CDR3 DNA reads as TGTGCCATCAGTGCGGCAGAGCGCTACCCAGATACGCAGTATTTT. V is TRBV10-3 and J is TRBJ2-3; D not resolved. V was pared by 4 bases and J by 4 bases, with 15 bases between. Looked up from germline, CDR1 is ENHRY and CDR2 is SYGVKD. The CDR3 loop spans 15 amino acids.

This clonotype was recorded many times. This sequence joins TRBV4-3 and TRBJ1-1; D unclear. The V end was cut by 0 bases, the J end by 0 bases, with 8 bases between. The CDR3 runs 15 residues. Germline V gene sequence: CDR1 LGHNA, CDR2 YSLEER. In nucleotides, the CDR3 is TGCGCCAGCAGCCAAGACTACGGACTGAACACTGAAGCTTTCTTT. Amino acids: CASSQDYGLNTEAFF.

Many counts were recorded for this clonotype. CDR3 protein: CASSFGQGIQPQHF. CDR3 sequence (DNA): TGTGCCAGCAGCTTTGGACAGGGCATTCAGCCCCAGCATTTT. V gene TRBV7-8 combines with J gene TRBJ1-5; 8 bases line up with TRBD1. The CDR3 loop spans 14 amino acids. Losses at the gene ends were 3 bases for V and 6 bases for J; bases not matched to a gene: 4. CDR1 and CDR2 from the germline V gene are SGHVS and FQNEAQ.

This clonotype was counted many times. The V call is TRBV7-2, the J call TRBJ2-7; a weak D match, TRBD1 (5 bases). Germline lookup yields CDR1 SGHTA and CDR2 FQGNSA. Trimming took 5 bases from V and 4 from J, leaving 21 bases between them. This CDR3 has 16 amino acids. The chain's CDR3 is CASSLDWGSSSYEQYF. CDR3 nucleotide sequence: TGTGCCAGCAGCCTAGACTGGGGCAGCTCCTCTTACGAGCAGTACTTC.

This clonotype was recorded many times. V usage is TRBV27 and J usage is TRBJ2-1; 7 bases match TRBD1. V lost 7 bases and J lost 8; bases outside the gene matches: 14. The CDR3 extends over 15 amino acids. Germline loops: CDR1 MNHEY, CDR2 SMNVEV (reference sequence). The CDR3 loop is CASNRPGQTSDEQFF. The DNA of the CDR3 is TGTGCCAGCAACCGTCCGGGACAGACCAGCGATGAGCAGTTCTTC.

This clonotype has a count of ten or more. The chain joins TRBV12-3 or TRBV12-4 to TRBJ1-3, with 8 nucleotides matching TRBD1. After removal of 3 bases from V and 2 bases from J, the junction contained 0 bases not matched to a gene. The CDR3 runs to 14 residues. This chain's CDR3 is CASSLTGAGNTIYF. CDR3 DNA sequence: TGTGCCAGCAGTTTGACAGGGGCTGGAAACACCATATATTTT.

This clonotype was seen ten or more times. The chain couples TRBV19 to TRBJ1-1; D not resolved. Germline lookup yields CDR1 LNHDA and CDR2 SQIVND (reference sequence). V was trimmed by 1 base and J by 0 bases, leaving 9 bases between them. This CDR3 has 15 amino acids. The CDR3 spells CASSIAAGLNTEAFF. The CDR3 nucleotides read TGTGCCAGTAGTATAGCGGCCGGGTTGAACACTGAAGCTTTCTTT.

Many counts were recorded for this clonotype. This chain connects TRBV6-5 to TRBJ2-7, with 8 bases fitting TRBD1. V lost 8 bases and J lost 0; bases outside the gene matches: 9. CDR1 MNHEY and CDR2 SVGAGI come from the germline V gene. CDR3 length equals 15 residues. This CDR3 is CASALDRGRSYEQYF. CDR3 bases: TGTGCCAGCGCACTCGACAGGGGCCGCTCCTACGAGCAGTACTTC.

This clonotype has ten or more counts. The rearrangement joins TRBV7-8 to TRBJ1-2, with 12 bases that match TRBD1. The CDR3 is 16 residues long. CDR1 and CDR2 (germline): SGHVS, FQNEAQ. After removal of 4 bases from V and 8 bases from J, the junction contained 11 bases not matched to a gene. CDR3 coding DNA: TGTGCCAGCAGCTCGGAGGGGACAGGGGGCGCTTCGGGCTACACCTTC. Its translation: CASSSEGTGGASGYTF. The whole variable domain, remainder taken from reference TRBV7-8 and TRBJ1-2, is GAGVSQSPRYKVAKRGQDVALRCDPISGHVSLFWYQQALGQGPEFLTYFQNEAQLDKSGLPSDRFFAERPEGSVSTLKIQRTQQEDSAVYLCASSSEGTGGASGYTFGSGTRLTVV.

This clonotype was seen ten or more times. The chain recombines TRBV5-5 with TRBJ2-7; 7 nucleotides match TRBD2. V was pared by 7 bases and J by 1 base, with 5 bases of the junction left unmatched. This CDR3 has 13 amino acids. The germline gives CDR1 SGHKS, CDR2 YYEKEE (reference sequence). CDR3 region: CASDGGESYEQYF. CDR3 sequence (DNA): TGTGCCAGCGATGGGGGGGAATCCTACGAGCAGTACTTC.

Ten or more counts support this clonotype. The chain recombines TRBV29-1 with TRBJ1-2; D gene unclear. The V gene lost 1 base and the J gene lost 2 bases, with 14 bases spanning the gap. Germline values: CDR1 SQVTM, CDR2 ANQGSEA. The CDR3 loop spans 15 amino acids. CDR3 residues: CSVEGAPGRNYGYTF. The CDR3 region has the DNA TGCAGCGTTGAAGGTGCCCCTGGGCGCAACTATGGCTACACCTTC.

The table lists this clonotype with many counts. The genes are TRBV11-2 and TRBJ1-1; D unresolved. This CDR3 is built from 15 residues. Per the germline V gene, CDR1 is SGHAT and CDR2 is FQNNGV. Trimming cost V 7 bases and J 0 bases, with 15 bases left between them. DNA of the CDR3: TGTGCCAGCACCTACCCTCTTGACATGAACACTGAAGCTTTCTTT. Residues: CASTYPLDMNTEAFF. The whole variable domain, remainder taken from reference TRBV11-2 and TRBJ1-1, is EAGVAQSPRYKIIEKRQSVAFWCNPISGHATLYWYQQILGQGPKLLIQFQNNGVVDDSQLPKDRFSAERLKGVDSTLKIQPAKLEDSAVYLCASTYPLDMNTEAFFGQGTRLTVV.

This clonotype has at least ten counts. V and J are TRBV7-9 and TRBJ2-5; TRBD2 might be the D (5 bases). V dropped 5 bases and J dropped 4 bases, with 20 bases sitting between them. This CDR3 is built from 16 residues. Germline V CDR1 and CDR2: SEHNR, FQNEAQ (reference sequence). In nucleotides, the CDR3 is TGTGCCAGCAGCCAGCCCACCGGGGTTGAGCGAGAGACCCAGTACTTC. Amino acids: CASSQPTGVERETQYF.

This clonotype was seen at least ten times. V and J are TRBV10-3 and TRBJ1-3; D is ambiguous. Looked up from germline, CDR1 is ENHRY and CDR2 is SYGVKD. Trimming pared 2 bases from V and 3 bases from J, leaving 8 bases between. The CDR3 covers 14 residues. The CDR3 DNA follows: TGTGCCATCAGTGAGAGGAGCGGTGGAAACACCATATATTTT. Translating gives CAISERSGGNTIYF.

This clonotype was found many times. J is TRBJ2-1 and V is TRBV11-3, with 7 positions matching TRBD1. From germline, CDR1 is SGHNT and CDR2 YENEEA. With 5 bases clipped from V and 6 bases from J, the junction kept 4 bases outside the gene matches. The CDR3 extends over 13 amino acids. The CDR3 sequence: CASSQDRFNEQFF. The CDR3 DNA sequence: TGTGCCAGCAGCCAGGACAGGTTCAATGAGCAGTTCTTC.

This clonotype was observed at least ten times. This chain links TRBV19 with TRBJ2-1; possibly TRBD2 for D (6 bases). The CDR3 has 11 residues. Germline V lookup: CDR1 LNHDA, CDR2 SQIVND (reference sequence). Trimming shortened V by 9 bases and J by 7 bases, and 10 bases separated the two germline ends. CDR3 sequence: CASQLANEQFF. The CDR3 DNA is TGTGCCAGCCAACTAGCAAATGAGCAGTTCTTC. The full variable domain, rest sourced from reference TRBV19 and TRBJ2-1, is DGGITQSPKYLFRKEGQNVTLSCEQNLNHDAMYWYRQDPGQGLRLIYYSQIVNDFQKGDIAEGYSVSREKKESFPLTVTSAQKNPTAFYLCASQLANEQFFGPGTRLTVL.

This clonotype was seen ten or more times. The V call is TRBV9, the J call TRBJ1-4; the match to TRBD1 covers 7 bases. J lost 14 bases, V lost 4 bases, and 17 bases had no gene match. The germline V gene has CDR1 SGDLS and CDR2 YYNGEE. The CDR3 has 15 residues. CDR3: CASSPAVDLGGGLFF. CDR3 nucleotide sequence: TGTGCCAGCAGCCCAGCCGTGGATTTGGGAGGGGGCCTGTTTTTT.